The rows below give T cell receptor beta chains drawn from one sample of a study of T cell repertoires in cytomegalovirus infection. What these receptors recognize is not known. TCRdb itself ran the reads through MiXCR, one entry per CDR3 protein. The data show 600,000 to 700,000 distinct CDR3 sequences, around a third seen once. Specimen: cultured PBMCs, collected from culture after CMV antigen stimulation. The origin of the receptors is a human donor in good health (CMV status not recorded). Some clones in this sample may be carry-over from other donors' samples. Both conserved end residues are part of each CDR3. Each record gives: V gene, clone size, CDR3 length, J gene, D gene, CDR3 protein, CDR3 DNA. D genes are given only for firm matches. Some rows mark clone size as missing; the rest say once, few, many or name a class of expanded clone.

TRBV19	-	14	TRBJ1-4	-	CASSVGVEREKLFF	TGTGCCAGTAGTGTCGGAGTGGAGAGGGAAAAACTGTTTTTT
TRBV7-2	-	14	TRBJ2-2	-	CASSPVPRTGELFF	TGTGCCAGCAGCCCCGTTCCCAGGACCGGGGAGCTGTTTTTT
TRBV20-1	few	15	TRBJ2-3	-	CSARDPAGPEDTQYF	TGCAGTGCTAGAGATCCCGCGGGGCCTGAAGATACGCAGTATTTT
TRBV19	-	16	TRBJ2-3	-	CASRRLSGFSTDTQYF	TGTGCCAGTAGACGCCTCTCGGGATTTAGCACAGATACGCAGTATTTT
TRBV6-2/TRBV6-3	-	12	TRBJ2-1	-	CASGSQYNEQFF	TGTGCCAGTGGGAGCCAGTACAATGAGCAGTTCTTC
TRBV4-2	few	17	TRBJ2-7	TRBD1	CASSQDRSGQGMYEQYF	TGTGCCAGCAGCCAAGATCGGTCGGGACAGGGAATGTACGAGCAGTACTTC
TRBV6-6	-	11	TRBJ1-6	TRBD1	CASSYGGQKFF	TGTGCCAGCAGTTACGGGGGACAGAAATTCTTT
TRBV27	-	13	TRBJ2-1	-	CASSLYYRNEQFF	TGTGCCAGCAGTTTATACTACAGAAATGAGCAGTTCTTC
TRBV7-8	few	14	TRBJ2-1	-	CASSLALTMTEQFF	TGTGCCAGCAGCTTAGCCCTCACTATGACTGAGCAGTTCTTC
TRBV5-1	-	14	TRBJ1-3	-	CASSGGTSGNTIYF	TGCGCCAGCAGCGGCGGAACCTCTGGAAACACCATATATTTT
TRBV28	-	16	TRBJ2-1	TRBD2	CASSPESGRYYNEQFF	TGTGCCAGCAGTCCGGAGAGCGGGAGATATTACAATGAGCAGTTCTTC